Following are 24 T cell receptor beta chains from one sample sequenced in a study of T cells in localized non-small cell lung cancer. Data came from immunoSEQ multiplex PCR; TCRdb stores just in-frame clones and leaves some out. The table lists about 5,500 clones, approximately 80% of them singletons, with less than 70% in the top ten. Sample: peripheral blood mononuclear cells, taken before any cancer treatment. The receptors were sampled from a female donor aged 60 or older with stage II lung adenocarcinoma.

This chain uses TRBV11-2 with TRBJ1-4; D may be TRBD1 (5 bases). V dropped 5 bases and J dropped 4 bases, with 14 bases sitting between them. Germline V gene lookup returns CDR1 SGHAT and CDR2 FQNNGV. This CDR3 spans 15 amino acids. In DNA form, the CDR3 reads TGTGCCAGCAGCGACCCGGGACTGAATAATGAAAAACTGTTTTTT. This encodes CASSDPGLNNEKLFF.

The chain combines TRBV27 with TRBJ1-2, with a tentative D call TRBD1 (5 bases). This CDR3 is built from 14 residues. Germline V gene sequence: CDR1 MNHEY, CDR2 SMNVEV (reference sequence). With 6 bases removed from V and 10 bases from J, the gap between germline ends came to 21 bases. CDR3 sequence: CASRPKQDGLVYTF. CDR3 nucleotide sequence: TGTGCCAGCAGGCCTAAACAGGATGGGTTAGTCTACACCTTC.

The V and J genes are TRBV6-6 and TRBJ2-1, with D unresolved. The CDR3 consists of 11 residues. The V and J ends lost 5 bases and 10 bases respectively, with 9 bases between them. CDR1 is MNHNY, CDR2 SVGAGI, per germline (reference sequence). The CDR3 loop reads CASSVAAEQFF. CDR3 in DNA: TGTGCCAGCAGTGTGGCGGCAGAGCAGTTCTTC.

The chain carries TRBV6-5 and TRBJ1-1, with D possibly TRBD1 on 6 matching bases. The CDR3 consists of 15 residues. CDR1 is MNHEY, CDR2 SVGAGI, per germline. The ends were cut back, 2 bases at V and 4 bases at J, with 14 bases in the middle. This chain's CDR3 is CASSYTTGLGTEAFF. CDR3 DNA: TGTGCCAGCAGTTACACTACAGGGTTGGGCACTGAAGCTTTCTTT.

V gene TRBV19 combines with J gene TRBJ1-6; 7 nucleotides agree with TRBD1. In germline, CDR1 is LNHDA, CDR2 SQIVND (reference sequence). The CDR3 is made up of 16 amino acids. V was pared by 5 bases and J by 8 bases, with 12 bases of the junction left unmatched. The CDR3 here is CASSGRETGWYSPLHF. CDR3 DNA sequence: TGTGCCAGTAGTGGACGAGAGACAGGGTGGTATTCACCCCTCCACTTT.

This clone was picked up one time. This chain joins TRBV11-3 and TRBJ1-1; D might be TRBD1 (5 bases). The CDR3 sequence is 15 residues long. Germline lookup yields CDR1 SGHNT and CDR2 YENEEA. Trimming stripped 0 bases from V and 5 bases from J, with 13 bases between. The CDR3 coding sequence is TGTGCCAGCAGCTTAGATTCCGGGGGGACTACTGAAGCTTTCTTT. Its translation is CASSLDSGGTTEAFF.

V and J are TRBV6-5 and TRBJ1-2; 9 bases agree with TRBD1. Per the germline V gene, CDR1 is MNHEY and CDR2 is SVGAGI. The CDR3 runs 14 residues. V gave up 4 bases and J gave up 7 bases; unmatched junction bases: 7. The CDR3 nucleotides read TGTGCCAGCAGTTCCGGACAGGGGTTGGGTGGCTACACCTTC. It codes for CASSSGQGLGGYTF.

This chain joins TRBV5-4 and TRBJ1-1, with a tentative D call TRBD1 (6 bases). Trimming removed 3 bases from V and 4 bases from J, with 13 bases in between. The CDR3 length is 14 residues. The germline V gene has CDR1 SGHNT and CDR2 YYREEE (reference sequence). CDR3 sequence: CASSSQGQSTEAFF. For the CDR3, the DNA is TGTGCCAGCAGCTCCCAGGGGCAGTCCACTGAAGCTTTCTTT.

For the CDR3, the DNA is TGTGCCAGCAGCCGAGGGACGGGAGGAGGAAATGAGCAGTTCTTC. Its translation is CASSRGTGGGNEQFF. The chain is built from TRBV7-6 and TRBJ2-1, with TRBD2 matching 7 bases. Germline V gene lookup returns CDR1 SGHVS and CDR2 FNYEAQ. The CDR3 is 15 amino acids. V shed 5 bases, J shed 7 bases, and the junction held 11 bases outside the gene matches.

This clone was counted a few times. The CDR3 sequence is CASSPTPSGGMNEQFF. CDR3 DNA sequence: TGTGCCAGCAGTCCTACTCCTAGCGGGGGGATGAATGAGCAGTTCTTC. This rearrangement joins TRBV28 to TRBJ2-1; TRBD2 aligns across 11 bases. The CDR3 loop spans 16 amino acids. J gave up 7 bases and V 5 bases, and 10 bases lay outside the gene matches. The V gene's germline CDR1 is MDHEN and CDR2 SYDVKM.

The DNA for the CDR3 is TGTGCCAGTAACCGGGACAGCTCCAAAAACATTCAGTACTTC. It yields the protein CASNRDSSKNIQYF. V and J are TRBV19 and TRBJ2-4; 7 bases agree with TRBD1. The CDR3 totals 14 residues. The ends lost 7 bases at V and 2 bases at J; junction bases unmatched: 5. CDR1 and CDR2 (germline): LNHDA, SQIVND (reference sequence).

This rearrangement joins TRBV6-5 to TRBJ2-7; 8 nucleotides line up with TRBD2. Germline V gives CDR1 MNHEY, CDR2 SVGAGI. CDR3 length: 14 amino acids. The V segment lost 5 bases and the J segment 4 bases; nucleotides outside the gene matches: 7. CDR3 amino acids: CASSPGLGRYEQYF. Written as DNA, the CDR3 is TGTGCCAGCAGTCCGGGACTAGGAAGGTACGAGCAGTACTTC.

This chain links TRBV2 with TRBJ2-2; D perhaps matches TRBD1 (5 bases). The germline V gene encodes CDR1 SNHLY and CDR2 FYNNEI. V was trimmed by 2 bases and J by 5 bases, leaving 18 bases between them. CDR3 length: 17 amino acids. The CDR3 sequence is CASSETPPSGKTGELFF. The CDR3 DNA reads TGTGCCAGCAGTGAAACCCCGCCATCAGGGAAGACCGGGGAGCTGTTTTTT. Based on the CDR3 plus reference TRBV2 and TRBJ2-2, the full variable domain is EPEVTQTPSHQVTQMGQEVILRCVPISNHLYFYWYRQILGQKVEFLVSFYNNEISEKSEIFDDQFSVERPDGSNFTLKIRSTKLEDSAMYFCASSETPPSGKTGELFFGEGSRLTVL.

The chain combines TRBV5-1 with TRBJ2-1; D not certain. This CDR3 is built from 15 residues. CDR1 and CDR2 from the germline V gene are SGHRS and YFSETQ. V was cut by 2 bases and J by 2 bases, with 11 bases left in between. The CDR3 is CASSFSSTTYNEQFF. The CDR3, as DNA: TGCGCCAGCAGCTTCTCATCTACTACCTACAATGAGCAGTTCTTC.

The CDR3 nucleotides read TGCAGCGTGCGCCCGGGACAGGTCGAAGATACGCAGTATTTT. Amino acids: CSVRPGQVEDTQYF. The chain recombines TRBV29-1 with TRBJ2-3, with TRBD1 identical over 8 bases. Trimming cost V 6 bases and J 5 bases; bases outside gene matches: 10. This CDR3 contains 14 residues. Germline V gene lookup returns CDR1 SQVTM and CDR2 ANQGSEA.

This chain joins TRBV2 and TRBJ1-5, with TRBD1 matching over 7 bases. Germline V gene data show CDR1 as SNHLY and CDR2 as FYNNEI. The V and J ends lost 8 bases and 0 bases, in that order; junction bases with no gene match: 4. The CDR3 has 14 residues. The CDR3 DNA reads TGTGCCAGCCGGACAGGACTTAGCAATCAGCCCCAGCATTTT. Translated, it gives CASRTGLSNQPQHF.

The genes are TRBV7-9 and TRBJ2-5; 9 bases match TRBD2. The CDR3 sequence is 16 residues long. Trimming removed 0 bases from V and 5 bases from J; junction bases left unmatched: 7. CDR1 and CDR2 from the germline V gene are SEHNR and FQNEAQ (reference sequence). The CDR3 sequence: CASSLAGAGGLETQYF. CDR3 coding DNA: TGTGCCAGCAGCTTAGCGGGAGCGGGAGGTCTGGAGACCCAGTACTTC. The whole variable domain, remainder taken from reference TRBV7-9 and TRBJ2-5, is DTGVSQNPRHKITKRGQNVTFRCDPISEHNRLYWYRQTLGQGPEFLTYFQNEAQLEKSRLLSDRFSAERPKGSFSTLEIQRTEQGDSAMYLCASSLAGAGGLETQYFGPGTRLLVL.

The gene calls are TRBV6-1 and TRBJ1-5, with no clear D. The CDR3 extends over 13 amino acids. Germline V CDR1 and CDR2: MNHNS, SASEGT. V dropped 8 bases and J dropped 3 bases, with 11 bases sitting between them. The CDR3 loop reads CASRGGNNQPQHF. The CDR3 nucleotides read TGTGCCAGCCGCGGCGGTAACAATCAGCCCCAGCATTTT.

This clone has just one count. The chain uses TRBV5-1 and TRBJ2-2; 10 positions agree with TRBD1. Germline V CDR1 and CDR2: SGHRS, YFSETQ. The CDR3 length is 16 residues. V dropped 7 bases and J dropped 4; count of bases not matched to a gene: 10. CDR3 in amino acids: CASYSTGTGVTGELFF. CDR3 bases: TGCGCCAGCTACAGTACCGGGACAGGGGTCACCGGGGAGCTGTTTTTT. The whole variable domain, filled in from reference TRBV5-1 and TRBJ2-2, reads KAGVTQTPRYLIKTRGQQVTLSCSPISGHRSVSWYQQTPGQGLQFLFEYFSETQRNKGNFPGRFSGRQFSNSRSEMNVSTLELGDSALYLCASYSTGTGVTGELFFGEGSRLTVL.

V usage is TRBV28 and J usage is TRBJ2-7; 8 bases are shared with TRBD2. The CDR3 covers 15 residues. V trimming: 6 bases; J trimming: 0 bases; junction bases outside the gene matches: 7. Germline values: CDR1 MDHEN, CDR2 SYDVKM. CDR3 DNA: TGTGCCAGCAGCTCCGGGGGGGGTAGCTCCTACGAGCAGTACGTC. Protein sequence: CASSSGGGSSYEQYV.

V is TRBV18 and J is TRBJ1-4; TRBD1 agrees at 8 bases. V gave up 5 bases and J gave up 8 bases; unmatched junction bases: 10. The CDR3 consists of 15 residues. Germline V lookup: CDR1 KGHSH, CDR2 LQKENI. The CDR3: CASSTADRAEEKLFF. DNA of the CDR3: TGTGCCAGCTCAACTGCGGACAGGGCTGAGGAAAAACTGTTTTTT.

The chain is built from TRBV5-1 and TRBJ1-1; D not certain. V was trimmed by 4 bases and J by 2 bases, leaving 12 bases between them. Germline V gives CDR1 SGHRS, CDR2 YFSETQ. The CDR3 runs to 14 residues. The CDR3 DNA reads as TGCGCCAGCAGCCAGACATTGGTTAACACTGAAGCTTTCTTT. Residues: CASSQTLVNTEAFF.

This chain connects TRBV7-9 to TRBJ1-1; the D is unclear. The CDR3 is 14 amino acids. CDR1 SEHNR and CDR2 FQNEAQ come from the germline V gene (reference sequence). V lost 1 base to trimming and J lost 4 bases, with 10 bases between them. The CDR3 is CASSLVESGTEAFF. The CDR3 nucleotides read TGTGCCAGCAGCTTAGTCGAGTCAGGCACTGAAGCTTTCTTT.

The chain is built from TRBV11-1 and TRBJ1-1; D is possibly TRBD1 (5 bases). V shed 6 bases and J shed 0 bases, with 8 bases lying between them. The CDR3 length is 13 residues. Germline CDR1 and CDR2: SGHAT and FQDESV (reference sequence). The chain's CDR3 is CASRRQLNTEAFF. The CDR3 DNA sequence: TGTGCCAGCAGACGACAGCTGAACACTGAAGCTTTCTTT.